These 23 T cell receptor beta chains originate from one sample sequenced in a study of CD8+CD57+ T cells in acquired aplastic anemia. Profiling that covered TCR beta VDJ and CDR3 relied on genomic DNA as its template. TCRdb passed the reads through MiXCR, listing each CDR3 protein once. The data hold tens of thousands of distinct CDR3 sequences, with around 67% observed a single time. Sequenced sample: sorted CD4+, CD8+, or CD8+CD57+ T cells (not recorded which) from PBMCs. These TCRs come from a human donor in good health, serving as a control.

The chain carries TRBV10-3 and TRBJ1-2, with no clear D. This CDR3 region has 12 residues. Looked up from germline, CDR1 is ENHRY and CDR2 is SYGVKD. Trimming pared 7 bases from V and 3 bases from J, leaving 9 bases between. CDR3 coding DNA: TGTGCCATCAACCGGATTTACTATGGCTACACCTTC. The encoded protein is CAINRIYYGYTF.

The chain joins TRBV10-3 to TRBJ1-1; no clear D gene. V gave up 3 bases and J gave up 3 bases, with 11 bases separating them. This CDR3 is built from 14 residues. Germline assignment: CDR1 ENHRY and CDR2 SYGVKD. The CDR3 nucleotides are TGTGCCATCAGTGAACAACATATGGACACTGAAGCTTTCTTT. Residues: CAISEQHMDTEAFF.

The V call is TRBV2, the J call TRBJ2-7, with D tentatively TRBD1 (6 bases). V was shortened by 1 base and J by 3 bases, with 7 bases between the two germline ends. CDR3 size: 13 residues. Looked up from germline, CDR1 is SNHLY and CDR2 is FYNNEI. DNA of the CDR3: TGTGCCAGCAGTGAAGGGACAGACTACGAGCAGTACTTC. Translation: CASSEGTDYEQYF.

This chain connects TRBV20-1 to TRBJ2-7; the D is unclear. Trimming removed 0 bases at V and 0 bases at J, with 12 bases between. CDR3 length equals 15 residues. CDR1 and CDR2 (germline): DFQATT, SNEGSKA (reference sequence). The CDR3 here is CSARDPAGPSYEQYF. The CDR3, as DNA: TGCAGTGCTAGAGATCCGGCAGGACCCTCCTACGAGCAGTACTTC.

This clonotype was counted ten times or more. A junction boundary mismatches the germline segment, possibly from a read error. The chain has TRBV4-2 and TRBJ1-1; 8 bases agree with TRBD1. Germline CDR1 and CDR2: LGHNA and YNFKEQ. This CDR3 contains 15 residues. Here the CDR3 reads CASSEEDRVSTEAFF. The CDR3 coding sequence is TGTGCCAGCAGCGAAGAGGACAGGGTGAGCACTGAAGCTTTCTTT.

In the case of this clonotype: One end of the junction does not line up with germline, which may come from a read error. The chain combines TRBV10-3 with TRBJ2-2; TRBD2 matches 8 bases. From germline, CDR1 is ENHRY and CDR2 SYGVKD. The CDR3 is made up of 14 amino acids. CDR3 nucleotides: TGTGCCAGCAGTGACGGGGGGGCCACCGGGGAGCTGTTTTTT. Translating it yields CASSDGGATGELFF.

The chain links TRBV29-1 to TRBJ2-1; a weak D match, TRBD1 (5 bases). Deletions cut 7 bases from V and 5 bases from J, with 12 bases between. CDR3 size: 12 residues. Germline V CDR1 and CDR2: SQVTM, ANQGSEA. The CDR3 loop is CSGDVGDNEQFF. The CDR3 DNA reads as TGCAGCGGTGATGTAGGGGACAATGAGCAGTTCTTC.

The rearrangement joins TRBV6-1 to TRBJ1-2, with D unclear. The germline V gene encodes CDR1 MNHNS and CDR2 SASEGT. Trimming shortened V by 0 bases and J by 2 bases, and 7 bases separated the two germline ends. The CDR3 spans 14 residues. The chain's CDR3 is CASSEAEENYGYTF. In nucleotides, the CDR3 is TGTGCCAGCAGTGAAGCTGAGGAAAACTATGGCTACACCTTC.

The chain has TRBV2 and TRBJ2-3, with no clear D. V lost 1 base and J 4 bases, leaving 9 bases between the germline ends. The CDR3 is 14 residues long. CDR1 is SNHLY, CDR2 FYNNEI, per germline. This chain's CDR3 is CASSEGWESDTQYF. CDR3 DNA: TGTGCCAGCAGTGAAGGTTGGGAATCAGATACGCAGTATTTT.

This clonotype was counted only a few times. This sequence joins TRBV15 and TRBJ2-7, with 11 bases aligning to TRBD2. The CDR3 is 15 amino acids. V shed 3 bases and J 7 bases; nucleotides not matched to a gene: 8. Germline V gene sequence: CDR1 LNHNV, CDR2 YYDKDF (reference sequence). CDR3 residues: CATSRGSGGAGEQYF. Written as DNA, the CDR3 is TGTGCCACCAGCAGGGGTAGCGGGGGGGCTGGGGAGCAGTACTTC.

The chain joins TRBV7-2 to TRBJ1-2; a possible D gene is TRBD1 (5 bases). The germline V gene encodes CDR1 SGHTA and CDR2 FQGNSA. The CDR3 is 13 residues long. Trimming stripped 5 bases from V and 4 bases from J, with 11 bases between. In DNA, the CDR3 is TGTGCCAGCAGCCATCCAGGGAGCTATGGCTACACCTTC. Amino acids: CASSHPGSYGYTF.

This clonotype was seen at least ten times. The gene calls are TRBV5-1 and TRBJ1-4, with 7 bases aligning to TRBD1. Germline V lookup: CDR1 SGHRS, CDR2 YFSETQ. V lost 0 bases to trimming and J lost 4 bases; unmatched junction nucleotides: 15. This CDR3 has 19 amino acids. The CDR3 spells CASSLGVTYRGIFNEKLFF. Written as DNA, the CDR3 is TGCGCCAGCAGCTTGGGGGTTACCTACAGGGGAATCTTTAATGAAAAACTGTTTTTT.

The rearrangement links TRBV10-1 to TRBJ2-1; D is unclear. CDR1 and CDR2 from the germline V gene are WNHNN and SYGVQD (reference sequence). With 5 bases removed from V and 7 bases from J, the gap between germline ends came to 18 bases. This CDR3 is built from 15 residues. The CDR3 DNA is TGCGCCAGCAGTTACTCTCCCGCAGGTTGGAATGAGCAGTTCTTC. It encodes CASSYSPAGWNEQFF.

This clonotype appeared once. The V and J genes are TRBV5-1 and TRBJ2-3; 9 nucleotides match TRBD2. Germline V lookup: CDR1 SGHRS, CDR2 YFSETQ. V was pared by 5 bases and J by 0 bases, with 4 bases of the junction left unmatched. The CDR3 is 15 amino acids. CDR3 loop: CASRPLAGSTDTQYF. CDR3 DNA sequence: TGCGCCAGCAGGCCCCTAGCGGGAAGCACAGATACGCAGTATTTT. Filled out from reference TRBV5-1 and TRBJ2-3, the complete variable domain reads KAGVTQTPRYLIKTRGQQVTLSCSPISGHRSVSWYQQTPGQGLQFLFEYFSETQRNKGNFPGRFSGRQFSNSRSEMNVSTLELGDSALYLCASRPLAGSTDTQYFGPGTRLTVL.

A few counts support this clonotype. This chain links TRBV25-1 with TRBJ1-1, with D perhaps matching TRBD1 (6 bases). CDR1 is MGHDK, CDR2 SYGVNS, per germline. The CDR3 loop spans 12 amino acids. Trimming shortened V by 3 bases and J by 5 bases, and 7 bases separated the two germline ends. In DNA, the CDR3 is TGTGCCAGCAGTGAGCAGGGGACTGAAGCTTTCTTT. Encoded protein: CASSEQGTEAFF.

This clonotype was picked up one time. The chain recombines TRBV7-9 with TRBJ1-2, with unresolved D. The germline V and J ends were trimmed by 4 bases and 6 bases, with 9 bases remaining between them. Per germline, CDR1 SEHNR and CDR2 FQNEAQ (reference sequence). The CDR3 sequence is 12 residues long. The CDR3 here is CASSSWGDGYTF. In DNA form, the CDR3 reads TGTGCCAGCAGCTCTTGGGGAGATGGCTACACCTTC.

The chain links TRBV7-9 to TRBJ1-4; no firm D call. Trimming left V 1 base short and J 6 bases short, with 6 bases between. The CDR3 runs to 13 residues. Germline CDR1 reads SEHNR; CDR2 reads FQNEAQ (reference sequence). CDR3 region: CASSLVKDEKLFF. DNA of the CDR3: TGTGCCAGCAGCTTAGTTAAAGATGAAAAACTGTTTTTT.

This clonotype came up once. This chain connects TRBV29-1 to TRBJ2-1, with 10 bases that match TRBD1. CDR3 length: 12 amino acids. The trim removed 7 bases at V and 10 bases at J, leaving 7 bases unmatched. Germline loops: CDR1 SQVTM, CDR2 ANQGSEA. CDR3: CSGSGTGAEQFF. The CDR3, as DNA: TGCAGCGGATCCGGGACAGGGGCGGAGCAGTTCTTC.

This chain uses TRBV24-1 with TRBJ2-7; 8 positions agree with TRBD2. Germline assignment: CDR1 KGHDR and CDR2 SFDVKD. The CDR3 has 15 residues. Trimming took 5 bases from V and 2 from J; bases not matched to a gene: 7. The CDR3 nucleotides read TGTGCCACCAGTGGCCCAAGCGGGGGAACCTACGAGCAGTACTTC. Its translation: CATSGPSGGTYEQYF.

The chain uses TRBV19 and TRBJ2-7; D is unresolved. Looked up from germline, CDR1 is LNHDA and CDR2 is SQIVND (reference sequence). The length of the CDR3 is 12 residues. V was pared by 8 bases and J by 0 bases, with 8 bases between. In DNA form, the CDR3 reads TGTGCCAGTTCGGAGAGCTCCTACGAGCAGTACTTC. This encodes CASSESSYEQYF. Complete variable domain (other parts from reference TRBV19 and TRBJ2-7): DGGITQSPKYLFRKEGQNVTLSCEQNLNHDAMYWYRQDPGQGLRLIYYSQIVNDFQKGDIAEGYSVSREKKESFPLTVTSAQKNPTAFYLCASSESSYEQYFGPGTRLTVT.

This clonotype was found a few times. The rearrangement links TRBV7-9 to TRBJ2-5; the D gene could be TRBD1 or TRBD2 (6 bases each). V was shortened by 6 bases and J by 3 bases, with 14 bases between the two germline ends. This CDR3 spans 14 amino acids. The V gene's germline CDR1 is SEHNR and CDR2 FQNEAQ (reference sequence). The CDR3 bases are TGTGCCAGCAGACTCCGGGGGCCTGAAGAGACCCAGTACTTC. Amino acids: CASRLRGPEETQYF.

The chain recombines TRBV20-1 with TRBJ2-5; D is perhaps TRBD1 (6 bases). V was clipped by 7 bases and J by 4 bases, with 13 bases between them. The CDR3 is 12 residues long. The V gene's germline CDR1 is DFQATT and CDR2 SNEGSKA (reference sequence). For the CDR3, the DNA is TGCAGTGTTCGAGGGGGTCGAGAGACCCAGTACTTC. Protein product: CSVRGGRETQYF.

This chain uses TRBV28 with TRBJ2-3; 8 bases map to TRBD1. V dropped 7 bases and J dropped 3; count of bases not matched to a gene: 6. The length of the CDR3 is 14 residues. CDR1 and CDR2 (germline): MDHEN, SYDVKM. CDR3 coding DNA: TGTGCCAGCATCCGGACAGGGCTAACAGATACGCAGTATTTT. As protein: CASIRTGLTDTQYF. The whole variable domain, remainder taken from reference TRBV28 and TRBJ2-3, is DVKVTQSSRYLVKRTGEKVFLECVQDMDHENMFWYRQDPGLGLRLIYFSYDVKMKEKGDIPEGYSVSREKKERFSLILESASTNQTSMYLCASIRTGLTDTQYFGPGTRLTVL.